The 32 T cell receptor beta chains below all came from one sample that was sequenced in a study of shared clonotypes between healthy human individuals. TCRdb's table, derived via immunoSEQ multiplex PCR, lists solely in-frame clones and lacks some. Of around 2,000,000 clones detected, roughly 94% appear once; the ten largest clones hold roughly 0.13%. Specimen: naive CD4+ T cells sorted from blood. Subset meaning: CD45RA+ positively selected. The receptor set was obtained from a man between 18 and 29 years old in good health.

The CDR3 protein is CASRIPGVNTGELFF. CDR3 nucleotide sequence: TGTGCCAGCAGAATCCCGGGGGTCAACACCGGGGAGCTGTTTTTT. The chain recombines TRBV11-2 with TRBJ2-2; TRBD2 is a possible D gene (6 bases). V was clipped by 6 bases and J by 2 bases, with 13 bases between them. Germline assignment: CDR1 SGHAT and CDR2 FQNNGV. This CDR3 is built from 15 residues.

The chain recombines TRBV18 with TRBJ2-3; 10 bases align to TRBD2. The CDR3 length is 16 residues. Germline loops: CDR1 KGHSH, CDR2 LQKENI. Trimming at V came to 1 base and at J to 3 bases, leaving 4 bases not matched to a gene. The CDR3 spells CASSPLAGGRTDTQYF. The DNA for the CDR3 is TGTGCCAGCTCACCACTAGCGGGAGGTAGGACAGATACGCAGTATTTT.

The chain couples TRBV5-1 to TRBJ2-7; D perhaps matches TRBD1 (6 bases). The CDR3 spans 15 residues. Germline CDR1 reads SGHRS; CDR2 reads YFSETQ. V was cut by 0 bases and J by 5 bases, with 15 bases left in between. This chain's CDR3 is CASSLVATGIHEQYF. CDR3 coding DNA: TGCGCCAGCAGCTTGGTGGCTACAGGGATCCACGAGCAGTACTTC.

The chain couples TRBV5-1 to TRBJ2-7; D gene unclear. The CDR3 has 14 residues. The ends were cut back, 0 bases at V and 5 bases at J, with 12 bases in the middle. CDR1 and CDR2 (germline): SGHRS, YFSETQ. The CDR3 protein is CASSLAVLGHEQYF. CDR3 nucleotides: TGCGCCAGCAGCTTGGCCGTTTTGGGCCACGAGCAGTACTTC.

V usage is TRBV19 and J usage is TRBJ2-5, with D possibly TRBD2 on 6 matching bases. The CDR3 runs to 14 residues. With 2 bases removed from V and 7 bases from J, the gap between germline ends came to 14 bases. Germline values: CDR1 LNHDA, CDR2 SQIVND (reference sequence). CDR3 sequence: CASSIPGAGGTQYF. The CDR3 nucleotides read TGTGCCAGTAGTATACCGGGAGCTGGTGGGACCCAGTACTTC.

V gene TRBV27 combines with J gene TRBJ2-1, with a weak D call TRBD1 (6 bases). V was shortened by 6 bases and J by 4 bases, with 10 bases between the two germline ends. Germline CDR1 is MNHEY and CDR2 is SMNVEV (reference sequence). This CDR3 contains 13 residues. DNA for the CDR3: TGTGCCAGCAGAAAAGGACAGTACAATGAGCAGTTCTTC. Translated, it gives CASRKGQYNEQFF.

This clone was picked up one time. J is TRBJ1-2 and V is TRBV15; D may be TRBD1 (5 bases). Germline-derived CDR1 and CDR2 are LNHNV and YYDKDF (reference sequence). V was pared by 0 bases and J by 2 bases, with 16 bases between. There are 17 residues in the CDR3. This CDR3 reads CATSRESGGNPNYGYTF. In nucleotides, the CDR3 is TGTGCCACCAGCAGAGAATCTGGGGGGAACCCCAACTATGGCTACACCTTC.

Written as DNA, the CDR3 is TGTGCCAGCAGCCTGATTCGTCCAATGAACGGTTCACCCCTCCACTTT. This sequence encodes CASSLIRPMNGSPLHF. The V gene is TRBV7-9, the J gene TRBJ1-6, with D hard to call. The CDR3 contains 16 residues. Germline values: CDR1 SEHNR, CDR2 FQNEAQ (reference sequence). The germline V and J ends were trimmed by 5 bases and 9 bases, with 20 bases remaining between them.

As regards this clone: Other DNA sequences in this sample translate to the same CDR3. This rearrangement joins TRBV27 to TRBJ1-5; D unresolved. V lost 3 bases, J lost 6 bases, and 6 bases lay in between. The CDR3 length is 12 residues. Germline V gives CDR1 MNHEY, CDR2 SMNVEV (reference sequence). The CDR3 DNA reads as TGTGCCAGCAGTTTGATAGGTCAGCCCCAGCATTTT. It translates to CASSLIGQPQHF.

J is TRBJ1-5 and V is TRBV7-9; D remains ambiguous. Germline V gene lookup returns CDR1 SEHNR and CDR2 FQNEAQ (reference sequence). Trimming pared 1 base from V and 3 bases from J, leaving 10 bases between. CDR3 length: 15 amino acids. DNA of the CDR3: TGTGCCAGCAGCTTAGGGGCGGGCAACAATCAGCCCCAGCATTTT. Protein: CASSLGAGNNQPQHF.

CDR3 in amino acids: CASSFDQGRRYEQYF. The CDR3 nucleotides read TGTGCCAGCAGCTTTGACCAGGGAAGGCGGTACGAGCAGTACTTC. The chain is built from TRBV5-4 and TRBJ2-7; maybe TRBD1 (5 bases). V dropped 2 bases and J dropped 4 bases, with 16 bases sitting between them. CDR3 length: 15 amino acids. CDR1 and CDR2 from the germline V gene are SGHNT and YYREEE (reference sequence).

In this sample, this clone turned up a few times. Additional DNA sequences in this sample encode the identical CDR3. The genes are TRBV18 and TRBJ2-5; 7 bases are shared with TRBD1. Germline CDR1 and CDR2: KGHSH and LQKENI. The CDR3 has 13 residues. The trim removed 3 bases at V and 2 bases at J, leaving 0 bases unmatched. CDR3: CASSPGQQETQYF. The CDR3, as DNA: TGTGCCAGCTCACCGGGACAGCAAGAGACCCAGTACTTC.

Concerning this clone itself: The sample contains more than one DNA sequence encoding this CDR3. This chain uses TRBV28 with TRBJ1-2; no reliable D call. Per germline, CDR1 MDHEN and CDR2 SYDVKM. V was pared by 3 bases and J by 1 base, with 3 bases between. CDR3 length: 12 amino acids. CDR3 region: CASSLLNYGYTF. CDR3 DNA sequence: TGTGCCAGCAGTTTGCTTAACTATGGCTACACCTTC.

This chain uses TRBV5-8 with TRBJ1-3; 9 positions match TRBD1. Trimming at V came to 2 bases and at J to 0 bases, leaving 9 bases not matched to a gene. The CDR3 is made up of 18 amino acids. CDR1 is SGHTS, CDR2 YDEGEE, per germline. The CDR3 protein is CASSFGQGRTLSGNTIYF. The CDR3 coding sequence is TGTGCCAGCAGCTTCGGACAGGGGCGAACTCTCTCTGGAAACACCATATATTTT.

This chain uses TRBV4-1 with TRBJ1-5; the D is unclear. From germline, CDR1 is MGHRA and CDR2 YSYEKL. V lost 4 bases and J lost 5, with 9 bases in between. This CDR3 contains 13 residues. The CDR3 DNA reads TGCGCCAGCAGCCTTTCCATGGATCAGCCCCAGCATTTT. Translation gives CASSLSMDQPQHF.

V is TRBV5-1 and J is TRBJ2-1, with 8 bases lining up with TRBD2. The germline gives CDR1 SGHRS, CDR2 YFSETQ. The CDR3 is 14 residues long. The V segment lost 7 bases and the J segment 7 bases; nucleotides outside the gene matches: 10. CDR3 sequence: CASGLAGRGNEQFF. CDR3 DNA: TGCGCCAGCGGATTAGCGGGACGAGGTAATGAGCAGTTCTTC.

The rearrangement joins TRBV5-1 to TRBJ1-4; possibly TRBD1 for D (6 bases). Germline V CDR1 and CDR2: SGHRS, YFSETQ. V lost 4 bases and J lost 2, with 12 bases in between. The CDR3 contains 15 residues. The DNA of the CDR3 is TGCGCCAGCAGCGAGCAAGGACAGACTAATGAAAAACTGTTTTTT. It encodes CASSEQGQTNEKLFF. The full variable domain, in which reference TRBV5-1 and TRBJ1-4 provide the parts outside the CDR3, is KAGVTQTPRYLIKTRGQQVTLSCSPISGHRSVSWYQQTPGQGLQFLFEYFSETQRNKGNFPGRFSGRQFSNSRSEMNVSTLELGDSALYLCASSEQGQTNEKLFFGSGTQLSVL.

The chain employs TRBV9 and TRBJ2-2; D possibly uses TRBD1 or TRBD2 (6 bases each). This CDR3 comprises 16 residues. Trimming took off 0 bases at V and 3 bases at J, with 12 bases between the two ends. Germline CDR1 and CDR2: SGDLS and YYNGEE. The CDR3 region is CASSVEGGLDTGELFF. Here the CDR3 DNA reads TGTGCCAGCAGCGTAGAAGGGGGGCTCGACACCGGGGAGCTGTTTTTT.

The chain employs TRBV10-3 and TRBJ2-3; D uncertain. V gave up 6 bases and J gave up 2 bases, with 6 bases separating them. The CDR3 has 12 amino acids. From germline, CDR1 is ENHRY and CDR2 SYGVKD. In DNA form, the CDR3 reads TGTGCCATCAGGGGGAACACAGATACGCAGTATTTT. Amino acid sequence: CAIRGNTDTQYF.

The V call is TRBV5-1, the J call TRBJ2-2; weak D call: TRBD1 (5 bases). The V end was cut by 0 bases, the J end by 4 bases, with 13 bases between. The V gene's germline CDR1 is SGHRS and CDR2 YFSETQ. CDR3 length: 16 residues. The CDR3 is CASSLDPGSTTGELFF. The CDR3 DNA follows: TGCGCCAGCAGCTTGGACCCAGGGTCGACCACCGGGGAGCTGTTTTTT.

This chain uses TRBV5-1 with TRBJ2-7; TRBD2 agrees at 11 bases. Germline values: CDR1 SGHRS, CDR2 YFSETQ. The V gene end was trimmed by 0 bases and the J gene end by 7 bases; junction bases not matched to a gene: 3. The CDR3 is 14 amino acids. The CDR3 nucleotides read TGCGCCAGCAGCTTGGCGGGACTAGCGGTAGAGCAGTACTTC. Amino acids: CASSLAGLAVEQYF.

The rearrangement uses TRBV5-4 and TRBJ1-1, with unresolved D. The CDR3 is 15 amino acids. The ends were cut back, 0 bases at V and 4 bases at J, with 13 bases in the middle. Germline CDR1 and CDR2: SGHNT and YYREEE (reference sequence). As DNA, the CDR3 is TGTGCCAGCAGCTTGGGGACCCTGAAGGGCACTGAAGCTTTCTTT. This translates into CASSLGTLKGTEAFF.

The chain recombines TRBV5-6 with TRBJ2-1; 8 bases align to TRBD2. The CDR3 has 16 residues. Trimming cost V 4 bases and J 7 bases; bases outside gene matches: 13. Looked up from germline, CDR1 is SGHDT and CDR2 is YYEEEE. The CDR3 nucleotides read TGTGCCAGCAGCCTGGCCGCTGGCGGGAGGAGAAATGAGCAGTTCTTC. The encoded protein is CASSLAAGGRRNEQFF.

The chain carries TRBV10-3 and TRBJ1-1; D gene uncertain. Germline CDR1 ENHRY, CDR2 SYGVKD. The CDR3 is 13 residues long. CDR3 region: CAAAGIHRPEAFF. In DNA form, the CDR3 reads TGTGCAGCCGCGGGAATTCATAGGCCTGAAGCTTTCTTT.

The genes are TRBV21-1 and TRBJ2-7. TRBV21-1 is reported as a pseudogene. The CDR3 spans 17 residues. CDR3 sequence: CASNSEGGDSTSYEQYF. The CDR3 DNA is TGTGCCAGCAACTCCGAAGGGGGGGACAGCACCTCCTACGAGCAGTACTTC.

The chain couples TRBV7-8 to TRBJ2-1; 12 nucleotides match TRBD2. Germline CDR1 and CDR2: SGHVS and FQNEAQ. J lost 0 bases, V lost 5 bases, and 14 bases had no gene match. The CDR3 contains 20 residues. CDR3 loop: CASSLGTSGSALSSYNEQFF. The CDR3 DNA sequence: TGTGCCAGCAGCCTCGGGACTAGCGGGTCTGCTCTTTCCTCCTACAATGAGCAGTTCTTC. Full variable domain (outside the CDR3, taken from reference TRBV7-8 and TRBJ2-1): GAGVSQSPRYKVAKRGQDVALRCDPISGHVSLFWYQQALGQGPEFLTYFQNEAQLDKSGLPSDRFFAERPEGSVSTLKIQRTQQEDSAVYLCASSLGTSGSALSSYNEQFFGPGTRLTVL.

This rearrangement joins TRBV18 to TRBJ2-7; D perhaps matches TRBD1 (6 bases). Trimming stripped 4 bases from V and 2 bases from J, with 15 bases between. CDR3 length equals 15 residues. CDR1 is KGHSH, CDR2 LQKENI, per germline. CDR3 sequence (DNA): TGTGCCAGCTCACTCGGGGACAAGGGACCCTACGAGCAGTACTTC. The encoded protein is CASSLGDKGPYEQYF.

The chain joins TRBV27 to TRBJ2-4; D might be TRBD1 (6 bases). Germline lookup yields CDR1 MNHEY and CDR2 SMNVEV (reference sequence). With 0 bases removed from V and 3 bases from J, the gap between germline ends came to 18 bases. The CDR3 is 18 amino acids. The CDR3 coding sequence is TGTGCCAGCAGTTTATCGGGACAAGGACATGTCGGCAAAAACATTCAGTACTTC. Residues: CASSLSGQGHVGKNIQYF.

The rearrangement uses TRBV28 and TRBJ1-6; D is possibly TRBD1 (6 bases). V was pared by 2 bases and J by 10 bases, with 18 bases between. Germline values: CDR1 MDHEN, CDR2 SYDVKM. This CDR3 has 16 amino acids. The CDR3 DNA reads TGTGCCAGCAGTTTAGGGAGGGGGGCAGGAAAATCACCCCTCCACTTT. Its translation: CASSLGRGAGKSPLHF.

This clone was found once. The genes are TRBV7-9 and TRBJ1-1, with TRBD1 matching over 7 bases. The ends lost 1 base at V and 2 bases at J; junction bases unmatched: 7. There are 16 residues in the CDR3. The germline CDR1 and CDR2 sequences are SEHNR and FQNEAQ (reference sequence). The CDR3 DNA is TGTGCCAGCAGCTTAGAAGGGGGACAGAGAAACACTGAAGCTTTCTTT. It yields the protein CASSLEGGQRNTEAFF.

J is TRBJ1-1 and V is TRBV5-1; D uncertain. Germline V gives CDR1 SGHRS, CDR2 YFSETQ. This CDR3 has 13 residues. Between the trimmed V and J ends, which lost 3 bases and 8 bases, there was a span of 14 bases. For the CDR3, the DNA is TGCGCCAGCAGCTATTATGGGAGTGCGGAAGCTTTCTTT. Its protein is CASSYYGSAEAFF.

CDR3 sequence reads: CAISETGGSTEAFF. The CDR3 nucleotides read TGTGCCATCAGTGAAACAGGGGGTAGCACTGAAGCTTTCTTT. The chain recombines TRBV10-3 with TRBJ1-1; 8 nucleotides match TRBD1. V was pared by 3 bases and J by 4 bases, with 4 bases of the junction left unmatched. CDR1 and CDR2 from the germline V gene are ENHRY and SYGVKD. This CDR3 has 14 residues.